These 4 T cell receptor beta chains share one sample of origin, sequenced in a study of cytomegalovirus exposure and HLA in healthy donors. Amplification used 60 Vbeta primers and 13 Jbeta primers. Repertoires were generated with immunoSEQ multiplex PCR, while TCRdb's copy carries only in-frame clones and drops some. The sample yields 90,000 to 140,000 clones, 76% seen once. Sequenced sample: PBMCs. Source of these receptors: a man aged 40-50 years in good health and CMV-seropositive.

This clone was picked up one time. This chain connects TRBV5-6 to TRBJ1-1; perhaps TRBD1 as D (6 bases). The germline V gene encodes CDR1 SGHDT and CDR2 YYEEEE. V was shortened by 4 bases and J by 5 bases, with 15 bases between the two germline ends. The CDR3 loop spans 14 amino acids. The CDR3 sequence is CASSPPQGWTEAFF. DNA of the CDR3: TGTGCCAGCAGCCCCCCACAGGGTTGGACTGAAGCTTTCTTT.

The chain is built from TRBV6-5 and TRBJ1-2; 7 bases map to TRBD1. The germline gives CDR1 MNHEY, CDR2 SVGAGI. The junction had 7 bases not matched to a gene; V was cut back by 4 bases and J by 2 bases. This CDR3 spans 15 amino acids. The CDR3 region has the DNA TGTGCCAGCAGTTCTACAGGGGTGGGGAACTATGGCTACACCTTC. It specifies CASSSTGVGNYGYTF.

This clone was seen more than once but under ten times. This rearrangement joins TRBV30 to TRBJ2-6; D not resolved. There are 16 residues in the CDR3. Trimming removed 2 bases at V and 0 bases at J, with 11 bases between. From germline, CDR1 is GTSNPN and CDR2 SVGIG (reference sequence). In nucleotides, the CDR3 is TGTGCCTGGAGTCAAGAAGAGTTCTCTGGGGCCAACGTCCTGACTTTC. Translation: CAWSQEEFSGANVLTF. The complete variable domain, with remaining parts taken from reference TRBV30 and TRBJ2-6, reads SQTIHQWPATLVQPVGSPLSLECTVEGTSNPNLYWYRQAAGRGLQLLFYSVGIGQISSEVPQNLSASRPQDRQFILSSKKLLLSDSGFYLCAWSQEEFSGANVLTFGAGSRLTVL.

The chain couples TRBV4-1 to TRBJ1-5; the match to TRBD1 covers 7 bases. Looked up from germline, CDR1 is MGHRA and CDR2 is YSYEKL. The V and J ends lost 6 bases and 5 bases, in that order; junction bases with no gene match: 10. The CDR3 sequence is 15 residues long. This chain's CDR3 is CASSPEGQPHQPQHF. The CDR3 nucleotides read TGCGCCAGCAGTCCAGAGGGACAGCCCCATCAGCCCCAGCATTTT.